There are a few counts of the clone carrying this T cell receptor (beta chain). What it recognizes is unknown. HTBI primers from iRepertoire and Arm-PCR of CDR3 regions yielded the TCR beta libraries. As handled by the study authors: Taken together, the samples had fewer than 65 TRBV and around 14 TRBJ segments identified. One entry per CDR3 protein, called by TCRdb with MiXCR from the multiplex PCR reads. The V and J calls and clone size are TCRdb's, not the authors'. Among about 450,000 distinct CDR3 sequences, 20% to 30% were seen once, and the ten largest hold roughly a quarter. Time point described: persistent/refractory GD, antithyroid drugs over 5 years with positive TRAb. From PBMCs, RNA was extracted and then used to make the TCR library. This CDR3 is built from 17 residues. The ends were cut back, 5 bases at V and 2 bases at J, with 21 bases in the middle. Germline values: CDR1 LNHDA, CDR2 SQIVND (reference sequence).

The source of the sample is a study of regulatory T cells in long-lasting Graves disease. Turning to the study itself: Patients with persistent Graves' disease had over 5 years of antithyroid drugs and persistent TSH receptor antibodies. Findings and limits, study-wide: Persistent disease was characterized by preferential usage of TRBV28, TRBJ1-2 and TRBJ2-5. Persistent Graves' patients possessed reduced TCR diversity relative to recently diagnosed ones.

The sample was peripheral blood mononuclear cells (PBMCs), taken when the disease was refractory, from a patient treated with antithyroid drugs. This receptor was taken from a female donor with Graves disease. The chain is built from TRBV19 and TRBJ1-2, with D unclear. In nucleotides, the CDR3 is TGTGCCAGTAGTTGGCGGGAGCAGGCTTTGGGAAACTATGGCTACACCTTC. Translation: CASSWREQALGNYGYTF.